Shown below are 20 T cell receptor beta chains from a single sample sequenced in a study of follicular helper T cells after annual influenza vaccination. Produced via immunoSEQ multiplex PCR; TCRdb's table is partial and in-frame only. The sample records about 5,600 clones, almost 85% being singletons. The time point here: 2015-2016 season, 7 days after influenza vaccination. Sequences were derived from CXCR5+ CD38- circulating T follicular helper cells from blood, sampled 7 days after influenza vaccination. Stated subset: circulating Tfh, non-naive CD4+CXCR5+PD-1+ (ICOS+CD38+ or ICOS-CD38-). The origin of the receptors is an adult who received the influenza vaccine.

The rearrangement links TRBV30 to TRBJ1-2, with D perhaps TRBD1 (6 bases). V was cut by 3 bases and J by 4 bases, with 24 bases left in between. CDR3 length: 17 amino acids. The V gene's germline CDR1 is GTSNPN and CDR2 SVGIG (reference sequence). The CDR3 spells CAWRLRGEMGPLYGYTF. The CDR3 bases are TGTGCCTGGAGACTAAGGGGGGAGATGGGACCCCTCTATGGCTACACCTTC.

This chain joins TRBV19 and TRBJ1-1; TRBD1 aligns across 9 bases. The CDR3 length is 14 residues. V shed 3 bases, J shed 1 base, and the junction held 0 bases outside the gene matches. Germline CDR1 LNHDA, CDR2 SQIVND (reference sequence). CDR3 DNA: TGTGCCAGTAGTATGGACAGGGGGAACACTGAAGCTTTCTTT. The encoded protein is CASSMDRGNTEAFF.

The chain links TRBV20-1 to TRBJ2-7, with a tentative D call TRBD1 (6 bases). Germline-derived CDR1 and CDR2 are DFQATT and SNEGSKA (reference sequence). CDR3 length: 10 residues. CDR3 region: CRRGTYEQYF. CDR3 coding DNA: TGCAGGAGGGGGACCTACGAGCAGTACTTC.

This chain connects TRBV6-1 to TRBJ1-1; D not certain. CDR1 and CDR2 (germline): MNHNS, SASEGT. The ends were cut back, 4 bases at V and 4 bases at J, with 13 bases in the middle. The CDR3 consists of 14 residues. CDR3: CASSGQAPGTEAFF. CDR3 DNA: TGTGCCAGCAGTGGGCAAGCCCCGGGCACTGAAGCTTTCTTT.

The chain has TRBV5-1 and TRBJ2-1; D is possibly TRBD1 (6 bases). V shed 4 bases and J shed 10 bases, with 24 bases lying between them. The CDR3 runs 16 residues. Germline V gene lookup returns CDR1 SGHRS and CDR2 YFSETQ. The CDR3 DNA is TGCGCCAGCAGCCCTATGGCAGGGGACCTCCGCCGAGAGCAGTTCTTC. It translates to CASSPMAGDLRREQFF.

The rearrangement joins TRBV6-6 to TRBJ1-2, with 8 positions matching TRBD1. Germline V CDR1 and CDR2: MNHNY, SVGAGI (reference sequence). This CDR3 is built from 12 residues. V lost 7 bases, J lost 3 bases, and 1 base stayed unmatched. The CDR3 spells CASTDRDYGYTF. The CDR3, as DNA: TGTGCCAGCACGGACAGGGACTATGGCTACACCTTC.

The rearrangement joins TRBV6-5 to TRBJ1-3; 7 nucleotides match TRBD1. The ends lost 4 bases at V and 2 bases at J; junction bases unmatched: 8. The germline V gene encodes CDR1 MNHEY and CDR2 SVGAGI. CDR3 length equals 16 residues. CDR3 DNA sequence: TGTGCCAGCAGTTCGACAGGGAATCGAGCTGGAAACACCATATATTTT. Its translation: CASSSTGNRAGNTIYF.

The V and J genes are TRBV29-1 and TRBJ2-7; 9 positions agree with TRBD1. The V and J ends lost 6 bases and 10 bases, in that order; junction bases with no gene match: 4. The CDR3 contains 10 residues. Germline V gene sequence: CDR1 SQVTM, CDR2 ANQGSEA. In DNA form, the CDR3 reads TGCAGCGTAGGGGACAGGGTTCAGTACTTC. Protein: CSVGDRVQYF.

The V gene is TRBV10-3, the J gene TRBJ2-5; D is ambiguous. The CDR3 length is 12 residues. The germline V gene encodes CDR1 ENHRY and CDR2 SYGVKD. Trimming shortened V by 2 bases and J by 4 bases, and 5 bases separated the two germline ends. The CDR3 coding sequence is TGTGCCATCAGTGAGCCGGGAGAGACCCAGTACTTC. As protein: CAISEPGETQYF.

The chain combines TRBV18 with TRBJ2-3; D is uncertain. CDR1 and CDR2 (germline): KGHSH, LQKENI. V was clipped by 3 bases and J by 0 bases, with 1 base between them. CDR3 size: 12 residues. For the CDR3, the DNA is TGTGCCAGCTCACCGAGCACAGATACGCAGTATTTT. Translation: CASSPSTDTQYF.

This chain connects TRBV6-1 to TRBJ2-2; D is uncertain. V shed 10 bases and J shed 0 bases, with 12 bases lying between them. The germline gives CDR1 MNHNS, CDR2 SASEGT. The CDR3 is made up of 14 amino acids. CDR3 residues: CATQTLANTGELFF. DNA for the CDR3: TGTGCCACCCAAACACTGGCGAACACCGGGGAGCTGTTTTTT.

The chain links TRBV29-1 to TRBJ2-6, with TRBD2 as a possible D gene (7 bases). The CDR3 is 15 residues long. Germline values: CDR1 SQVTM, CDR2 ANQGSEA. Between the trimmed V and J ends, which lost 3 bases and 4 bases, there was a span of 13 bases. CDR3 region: CSVDVGGGGANVLTF. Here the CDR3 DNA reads TGCAGCGTTGATGTTGGGGGGGGCGGGGCCAACGTCCTGACTTTC.

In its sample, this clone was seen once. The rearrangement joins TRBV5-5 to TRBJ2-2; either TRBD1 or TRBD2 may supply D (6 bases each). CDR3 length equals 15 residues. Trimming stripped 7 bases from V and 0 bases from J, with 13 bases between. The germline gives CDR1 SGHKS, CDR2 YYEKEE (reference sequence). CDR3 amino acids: CASRLGGTNTGELFF. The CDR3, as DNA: TGTGCCAGCCGGCTAGGGGGGACGAACACCGGGGAGCTGTTTTTT.

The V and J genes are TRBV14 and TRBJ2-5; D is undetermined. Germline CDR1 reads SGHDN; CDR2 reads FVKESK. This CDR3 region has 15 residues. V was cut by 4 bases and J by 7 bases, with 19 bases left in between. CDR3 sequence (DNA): TGTGCCAGCAGCCCCCCGGCCGGACCCCGGCGGACCCAGTACTTC. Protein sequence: CASSPPAGPRRTQYF.

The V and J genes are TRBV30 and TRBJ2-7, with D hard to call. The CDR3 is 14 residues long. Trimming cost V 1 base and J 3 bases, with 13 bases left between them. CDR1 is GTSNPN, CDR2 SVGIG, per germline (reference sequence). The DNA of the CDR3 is TGTGCCTGGAGTGGGGAAATACACAGCTACGAGCAGTACTTC. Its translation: CAWSGEIHSYEQYF.

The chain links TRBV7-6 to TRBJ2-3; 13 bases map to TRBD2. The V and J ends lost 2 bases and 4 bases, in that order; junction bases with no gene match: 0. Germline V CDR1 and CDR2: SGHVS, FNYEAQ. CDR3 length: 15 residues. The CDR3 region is CASSLTSGRADTQYF. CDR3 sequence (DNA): TGTGCCAGCAGCTTAACTAGCGGGAGGGCAGATACGCAGTATTTT.

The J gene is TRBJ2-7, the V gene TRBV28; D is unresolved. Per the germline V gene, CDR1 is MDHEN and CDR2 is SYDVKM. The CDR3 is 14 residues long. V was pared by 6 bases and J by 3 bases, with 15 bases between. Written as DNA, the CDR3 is TGTGCCAGCAGAGACCGGGCGCCTCTCTACGAGCAGTACTTC. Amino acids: CASRDRAPLYEQYF.

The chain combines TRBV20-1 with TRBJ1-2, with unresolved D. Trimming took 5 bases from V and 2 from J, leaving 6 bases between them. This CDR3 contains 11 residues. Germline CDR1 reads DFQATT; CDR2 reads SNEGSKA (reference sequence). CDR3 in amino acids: CSAGENYGYTF. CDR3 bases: TGCAGTGCTGGCGAGAACTATGGCTACACCTTC.

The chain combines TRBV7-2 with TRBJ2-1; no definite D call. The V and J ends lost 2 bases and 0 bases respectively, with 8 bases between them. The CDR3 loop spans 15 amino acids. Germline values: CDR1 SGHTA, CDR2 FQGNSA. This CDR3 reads CASSLSSNSYNEQFF. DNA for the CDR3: TGTGCCAGCAGCTTATCCTCCAACTCCTACAATGAGCAGTTCTTC.

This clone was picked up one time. In DNA form, the CDR3 reads TGTGCCAGCAGTTTCGGTAGACCGGACATCTCCTACGAGCAGTACTTC. Encoded protein: CASSFGRPDISYEQYF. The V call is TRBV6-5, the J call TRBJ2-7; D is perhaps TRBD1 (5 bases). The germline V gene has CDR1 MNHEY and CDR2 SVGAGI. Trimming took off 4 bases at V and 0 bases at J, with 16 bases between the two ends. The CDR3 spans 16 residues.